This TCR beta chain was retrieved from a study of persistence of HIV-infected CD4 T cells. Turning to the study itself: Multiple blood draws of up to 180 mL, except two donors with single leukapheresis. The study's findings and limits: TCR oligoclonality correlated with proviral oligoclonality in the same sorted populations.

Turning to this clone: What it recognizes is unknown.

The stimulus was lysate of CMV-infected fibroblasts, roughly 9.2 ug/mL. CD4+ T cells upregulating both CD40 ligand and CD69 were sorted as responding cells. Undetectable plasma HIV-1 RNA below 50 copies/mL lasted at least 4 years. CD4+ T cell counts exceeded 400 cells/uL; CMV serology was positive. Sequencing used immunoSEQ version 4 in survey mode. Sequencing used immunoSEQ multiplex PCR; TCRdb keeps in-frame clones, though not all of them. The sample has 15,000 to 20,000 clones, approximately 65% seen once. The CDR3 length is 17 residues. V lost 1 base, J lost 2 bases, and 5 bases stayed unmatched. The germline V gene encodes CDR1 SGHTS and CDR2 YDEGEE.

The specimen was CD4+ T cells sorted from PBMCs after roughly 18-hour stimulation, collected from a patient who received antiretroviral therapy. The receptor was derived from an adult woman with HIV who was CMV-seropositive. This chain connects TRBV5-8 to TRBJ2-2, with 10 positions matching TRBD2. The CDR3 spells CASSLLVAGGNTGELFF. For the CDR3, the DNA is TGTGCCAGCAGCTTGCTGGTAGCGGGGGGCAACACCGGGGAGCTGTTTTTT. The entire variable domain, with the rest obtained from reference TRBV5-8 and TRBJ2-2, is as follows: EAGVTQSPTHLIKTRGQQATLRCSPISGHTSVYWYQQALGLGLQFLLWYDEGEERNRGNFPPRFSGRQFPNYSSELNVNALELEDSALYLCASSLLVAGGNTGELFFGEGSRLTVL.